This T cell receptor (beta chain) emerged from a study of T cells after yellow fever vaccination. The V gene's germline CDR1 is DFQATT and CDR2 SNEGSKA (reference sequence). The germline V and J ends were trimmed by 3 bases and 1 base, with 4 bases remaining between them. The CDR3 consists of 12 residues. 5'RACE template switching added a universal primer site and UMIs to TCR cDNA. Using its own MiXCR run on the 5' RACE reads, TCRdb lists one record per CDR3 protein. The sample lists some 350,000 distinct CDR3 sequences, almost 4% occurring once. The sample consisted of PBMCs, taken 5 days after the yellow fever booster vaccination. The rearrangement uses TRBV20-1 and TRBJ1-5, with unresolved D. The source of this sequence is a man aged 18 to 35 who received the YFV17D yellow fever vaccine. CDR3 residues: CSASLSNQPQHF. The CDR3 DNA is TGCAGTGCTAGTTTGAGCAATCAGCCCCAGCATTTT.